Given below is one TCR beta chain in context. Described time point: recipient sample about 28 days before transplant, after cytoreduction. TCRdb's copy holds only in-frame clones and misses some; the assay was immunoSEQ multiplex PCR. The sample lists approximately 42,000 clones, around 85% occurring once. This sample is part of a study of T cell clonotyping in hematopoietic cell transplantation. Germline assignment: CDR1 LGHNA and CDR2 YNFKEQ. With 0 bases removed from V and 0 bases from J, the gap between germline ends came to 11 bases. The CDR3 runs to 16 residues. The clonotype comes from a man in his fifties or sixties with acute myeloid leukemia. Some clones in this sample may be carry-over from other donors' samples. The sequencing used peripheral blood mononuclear cells, collected before stem cell transplant. The chain combines TRBV4-2 with TRBJ1-1; no definite D call. CDR3 nucleotide sequence: TGTGCCAGCAGCCAAGATTACCGGCAGCTGAACACTGAAGCTTTCTTT. Its protein product is CASSQDYRQLNTEAFF.